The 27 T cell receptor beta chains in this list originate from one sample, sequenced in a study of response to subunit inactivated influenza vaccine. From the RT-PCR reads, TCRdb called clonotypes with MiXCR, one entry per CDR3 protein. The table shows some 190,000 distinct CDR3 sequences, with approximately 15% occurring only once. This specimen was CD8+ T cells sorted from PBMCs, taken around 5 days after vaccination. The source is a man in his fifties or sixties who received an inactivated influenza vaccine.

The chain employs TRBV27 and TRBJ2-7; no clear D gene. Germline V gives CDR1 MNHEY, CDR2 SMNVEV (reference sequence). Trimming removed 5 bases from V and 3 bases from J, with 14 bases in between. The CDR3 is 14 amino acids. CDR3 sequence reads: CASSVEKSLYEQYF. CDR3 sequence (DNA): TGTGCCAGCAGTGTAGAGAAGAGTCTCTACGAGCAGTACTTC.

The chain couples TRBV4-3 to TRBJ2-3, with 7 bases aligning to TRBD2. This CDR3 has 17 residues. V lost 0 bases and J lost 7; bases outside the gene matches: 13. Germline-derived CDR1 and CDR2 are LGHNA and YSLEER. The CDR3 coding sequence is TGCGCCAGCAGCCAAGATCGGGGGGACTTTATAAAACATACGCAGTATTTT. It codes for CASSQDRGDFIKHTQYF.

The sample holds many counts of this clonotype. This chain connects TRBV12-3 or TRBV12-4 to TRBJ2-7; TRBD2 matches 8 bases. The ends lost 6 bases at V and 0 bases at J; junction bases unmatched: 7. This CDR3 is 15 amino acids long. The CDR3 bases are TGTGCCAGCAGCCGGGGGGGCGGCAGCTCCTACGAGCAGTACTTC. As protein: CASSRGGGSSYEQYF.

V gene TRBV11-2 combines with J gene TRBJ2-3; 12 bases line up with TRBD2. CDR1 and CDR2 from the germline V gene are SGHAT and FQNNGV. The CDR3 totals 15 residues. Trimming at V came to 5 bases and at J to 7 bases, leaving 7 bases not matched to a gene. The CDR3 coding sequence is TGTGCCAGCAGCATTGGACTAGCGGGAATACATACGCAGTATTTT. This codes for CASSIGLAGIHTQYF. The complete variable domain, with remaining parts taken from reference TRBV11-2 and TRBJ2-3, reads EAGVAQSPRYKIIEKRQSVAFWCNPISGHATLYWYQQILGQGPKLLIQFQNNGVVDDSQLPKDRFSAERLKGVDSTLKIQPAKLEDSAVYLCASSIGLAGIHTQYFGPGTRLTVL.

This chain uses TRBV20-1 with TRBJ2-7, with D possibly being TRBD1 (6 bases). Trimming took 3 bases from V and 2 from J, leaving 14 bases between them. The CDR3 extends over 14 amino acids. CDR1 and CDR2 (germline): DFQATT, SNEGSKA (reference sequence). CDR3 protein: CSASGQGLTYEQYF. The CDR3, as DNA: TGCAGTGCTAGTGGGCAGGGGCTTACCTACGAGCAGTACTTC.

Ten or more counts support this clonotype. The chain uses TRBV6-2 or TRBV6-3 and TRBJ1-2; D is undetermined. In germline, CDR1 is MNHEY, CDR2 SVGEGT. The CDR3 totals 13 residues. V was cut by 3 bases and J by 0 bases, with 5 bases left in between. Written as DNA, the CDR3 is TGTGCCAGCAGTTATACGGCTAACTATGGCTACACCTTC. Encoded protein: CASSYTANYGYTF.

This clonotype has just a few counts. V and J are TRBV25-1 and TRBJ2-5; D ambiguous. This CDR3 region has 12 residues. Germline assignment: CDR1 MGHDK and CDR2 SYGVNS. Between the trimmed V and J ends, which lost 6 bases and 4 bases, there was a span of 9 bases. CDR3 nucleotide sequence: TGTGCCAGCAGCACATCCCTAGAGACCCAGTACTTC. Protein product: CASSTSLETQYF.

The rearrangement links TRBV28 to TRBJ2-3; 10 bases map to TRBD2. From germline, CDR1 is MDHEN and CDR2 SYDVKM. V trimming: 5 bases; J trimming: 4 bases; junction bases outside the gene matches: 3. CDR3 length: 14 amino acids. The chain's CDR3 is CASSRSGRADTQYF. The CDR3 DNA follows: TGTGCCAGCAGTCGGAGCGGGAGGGCAGATACGCAGTATTTT.

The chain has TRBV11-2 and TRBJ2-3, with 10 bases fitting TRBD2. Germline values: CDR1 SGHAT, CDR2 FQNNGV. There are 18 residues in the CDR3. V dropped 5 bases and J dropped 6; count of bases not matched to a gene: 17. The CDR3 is CASSPLTGTSVRPDTQYF. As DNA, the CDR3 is TGTGCCAGCAGCCCTCTTACCGGGACTAGCGTCCGTCCGGATACGCAGTATTTT. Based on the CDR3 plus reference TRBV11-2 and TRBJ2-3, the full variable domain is EAGVAQSPRYKIIEKRQSVAFWCNPISGHATLYWYQQILGQGPKLLIQFQNNGVVDDSQLPKDRFSAERLKGVDSTLKIQPAKLEDSAVYLCASSPLTGTSVRPDTQYFGPGTRLTVL.

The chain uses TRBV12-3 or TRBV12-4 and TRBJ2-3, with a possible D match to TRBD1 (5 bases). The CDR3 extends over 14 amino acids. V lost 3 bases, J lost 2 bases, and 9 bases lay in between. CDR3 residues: CASSFLGVTDTQYF. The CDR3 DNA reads TGTGCCAGCAGTTTTTTAGGGGTCACAGATACGCAGTATTTT.

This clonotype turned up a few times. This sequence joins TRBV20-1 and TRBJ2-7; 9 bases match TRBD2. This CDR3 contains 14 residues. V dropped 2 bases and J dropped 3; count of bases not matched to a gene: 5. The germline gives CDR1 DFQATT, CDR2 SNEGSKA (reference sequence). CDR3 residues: CSARSASGNYEQYF. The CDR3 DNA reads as TGCAGTGCTAGATCCGCTAGCGGGAACTACGAGCAGTACTTC.

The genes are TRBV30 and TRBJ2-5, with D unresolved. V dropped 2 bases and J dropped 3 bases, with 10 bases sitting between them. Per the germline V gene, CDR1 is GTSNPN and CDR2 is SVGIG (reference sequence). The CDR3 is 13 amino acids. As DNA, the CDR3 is TGTGCCTGGAGTCAGGATGGAAAAGAGACCCAGTACTTC. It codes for CAWSQDGKETQYF.

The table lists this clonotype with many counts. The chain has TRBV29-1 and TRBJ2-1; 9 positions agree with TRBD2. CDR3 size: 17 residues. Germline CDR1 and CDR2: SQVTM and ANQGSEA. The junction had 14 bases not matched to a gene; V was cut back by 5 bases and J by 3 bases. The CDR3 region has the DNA TGCAGCGTTCCCACGCCCCGCGGGAGGGCAAACTACAATGAGCAGTTCTTC. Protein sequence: CSVPTPRGRANYNEQFF.

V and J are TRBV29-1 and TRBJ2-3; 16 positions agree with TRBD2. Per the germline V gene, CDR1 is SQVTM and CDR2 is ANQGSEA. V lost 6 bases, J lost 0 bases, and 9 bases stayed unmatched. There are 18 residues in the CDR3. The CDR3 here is CSVGTSGRDALSTDTQYF. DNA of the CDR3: TGCAGCGTCGGGACTAGCGGGAGGGACGCGTTAAGCACAGATACGCAGTATTTT.

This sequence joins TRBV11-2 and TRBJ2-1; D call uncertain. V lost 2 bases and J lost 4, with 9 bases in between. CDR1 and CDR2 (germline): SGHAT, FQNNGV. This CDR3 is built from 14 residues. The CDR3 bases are TGTGCCAGCAGCTTAACGGTACAGTACAATGAGCAGTTCTTC. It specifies CASSLTVQYNEQFF. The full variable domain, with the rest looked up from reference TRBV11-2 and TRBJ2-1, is EAGVAQSPRYKIIEKRQSVAFWCNPISGHATLYWYQQILGQGPKLLIQFQNNGVVDDSQLPKDRFSAERLKGVDSTLKIQPAKLEDSAVYLCASSLTVQYNEQFFGPGTRLTVL.

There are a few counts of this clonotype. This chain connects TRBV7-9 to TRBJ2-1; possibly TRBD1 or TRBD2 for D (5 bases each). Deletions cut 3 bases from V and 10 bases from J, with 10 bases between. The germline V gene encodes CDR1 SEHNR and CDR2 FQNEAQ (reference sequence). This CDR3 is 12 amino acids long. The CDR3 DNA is TGTGCCAGCAGCTTTCCCCGGGACGAGCAGTTCTTC. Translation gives CASSFPRDEQFF.

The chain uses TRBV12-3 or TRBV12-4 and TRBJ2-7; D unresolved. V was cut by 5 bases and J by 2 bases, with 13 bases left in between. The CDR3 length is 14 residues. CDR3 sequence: CASSLNDGTYEQYF. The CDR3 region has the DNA TGTGCCAGCAGTCTTAACGACGGAACCTACGAGCAGTACTTC.

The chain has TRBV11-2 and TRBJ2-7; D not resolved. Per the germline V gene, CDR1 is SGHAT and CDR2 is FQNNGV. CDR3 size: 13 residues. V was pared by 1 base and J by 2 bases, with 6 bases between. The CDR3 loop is CASSLVGPYEQYF. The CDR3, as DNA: TGTGCCAGCAGCTTAGTCGGTCCCTACGAGCAGTACTTC. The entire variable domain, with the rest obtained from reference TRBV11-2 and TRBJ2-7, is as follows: EAGVAQSPRYKIIEKRQSVAFWCNPISGHATLYWYQQILGQGPKLLIQFQNNGVVDDSQLPKDRFSAERLKGVDSTLKIQPAKLEDSAVYLCASSLVGPYEQYFGPGTRLTVT.

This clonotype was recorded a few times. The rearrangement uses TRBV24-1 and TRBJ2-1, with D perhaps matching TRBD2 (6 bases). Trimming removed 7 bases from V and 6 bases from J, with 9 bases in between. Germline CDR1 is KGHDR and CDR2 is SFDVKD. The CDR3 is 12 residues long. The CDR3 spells CATRGLGNEQFF. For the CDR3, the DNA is TGTGCCACCAGGGGACTCGGCAATGAGCAGTTCTTC.

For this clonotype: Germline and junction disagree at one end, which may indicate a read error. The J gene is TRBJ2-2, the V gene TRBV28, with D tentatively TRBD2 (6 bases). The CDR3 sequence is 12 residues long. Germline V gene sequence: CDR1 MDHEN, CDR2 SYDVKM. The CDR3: CASSTAGAELIF. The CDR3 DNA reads TGTGCCAGCAGTACAGCGGGCGCGGAGCTGATTTTT. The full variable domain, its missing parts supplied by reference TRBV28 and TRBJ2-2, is DVKVTQSSRYLVKRTGEKVFLECVQDMDHENMFWYRQDPGLGLRLIYFSYDVKMKEKGDIPEGYSVSREKKERFSLILESASTNQTSMYLCASSTAGAELIFGEGSRLTVL.

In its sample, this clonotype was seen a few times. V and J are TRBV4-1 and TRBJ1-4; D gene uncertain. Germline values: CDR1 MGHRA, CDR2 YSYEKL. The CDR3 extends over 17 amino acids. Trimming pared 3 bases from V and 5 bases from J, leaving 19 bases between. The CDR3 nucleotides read TGCGCCAGCAGCCAGCACACGGATCTTGGTCGAAATGAAAAACTGTTTTTT. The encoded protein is CASSQHTDLGRNEKLFF.

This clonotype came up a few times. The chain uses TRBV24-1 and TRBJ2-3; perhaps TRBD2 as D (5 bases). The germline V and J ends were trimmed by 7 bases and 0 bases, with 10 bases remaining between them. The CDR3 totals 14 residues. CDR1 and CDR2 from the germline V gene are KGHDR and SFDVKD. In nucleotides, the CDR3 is TGTGCCACCAGCCAGAGGGATAGCACAGATACGCAGTATTTT. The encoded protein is CATSQRDSTDTQYF.

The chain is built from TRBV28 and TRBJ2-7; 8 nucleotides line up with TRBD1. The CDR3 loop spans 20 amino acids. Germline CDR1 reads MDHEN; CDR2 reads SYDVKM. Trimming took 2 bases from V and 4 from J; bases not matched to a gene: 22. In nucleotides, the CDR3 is TGTGCCAGCAGTTTACTGGTAACTCCCGGGTATCGGACAGGGAGTTACGAGCAGTACTTC. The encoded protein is CASSLLVTPGYRTGSYEQYF.

Here the CDR3 DNA reads TGTGCCAGCACCCCAGCCACGGGGGGACACGAGCAGTACTTC. This translates into CASTPATGGHEQYF. The rearrangement uses TRBV7-9 and TRBJ2-7, with 7 positions matching TRBD2. The length of the CDR3 is 14 residues. In germline, CDR1 is SEHNR, CDR2 FQNEAQ (reference sequence). Losses at the gene ends were 7 bases for V and 5 bases for J; bases not matched to a gene: 11.

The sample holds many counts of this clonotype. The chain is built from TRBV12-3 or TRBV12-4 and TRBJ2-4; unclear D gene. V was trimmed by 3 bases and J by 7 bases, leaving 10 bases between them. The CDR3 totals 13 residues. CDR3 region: CASSFYGMNIQYF. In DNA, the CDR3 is TGTGCCAGCAGTTTTTATGGGATGAACATTCAGTACTTC.

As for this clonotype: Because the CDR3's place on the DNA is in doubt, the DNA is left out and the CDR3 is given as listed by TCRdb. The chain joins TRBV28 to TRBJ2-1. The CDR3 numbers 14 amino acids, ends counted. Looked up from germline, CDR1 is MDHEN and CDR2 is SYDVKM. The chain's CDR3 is CASSFLAERNEQFF.

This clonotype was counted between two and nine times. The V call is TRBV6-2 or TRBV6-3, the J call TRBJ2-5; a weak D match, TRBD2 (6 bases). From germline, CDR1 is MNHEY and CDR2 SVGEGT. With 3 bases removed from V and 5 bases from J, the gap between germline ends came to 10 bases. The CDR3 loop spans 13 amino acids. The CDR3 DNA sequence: TGTGCCAGCAGTTATGGAGGGTGGGAGACCCAGTACTTC. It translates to CASSYGGWETQYF.